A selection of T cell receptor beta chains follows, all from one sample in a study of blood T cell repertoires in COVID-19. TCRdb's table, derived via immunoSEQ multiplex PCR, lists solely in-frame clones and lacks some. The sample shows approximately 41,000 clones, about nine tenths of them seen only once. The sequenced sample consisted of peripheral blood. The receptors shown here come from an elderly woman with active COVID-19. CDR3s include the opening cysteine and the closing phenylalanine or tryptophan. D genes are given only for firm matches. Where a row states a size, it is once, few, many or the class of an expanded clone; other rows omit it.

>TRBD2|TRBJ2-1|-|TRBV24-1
CATSDYGGSIDEQFF
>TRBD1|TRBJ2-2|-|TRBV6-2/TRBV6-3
CASSLFGGQGGTGELFF
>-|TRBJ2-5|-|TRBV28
CASSEGLQETQYF
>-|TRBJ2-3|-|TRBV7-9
CASSLSGGAGTDTQYF
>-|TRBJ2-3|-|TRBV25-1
CASSVLPVTLTDTQYF
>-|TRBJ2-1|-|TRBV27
CASSSDRTYNEQFF
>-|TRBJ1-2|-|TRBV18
CASSLDRYGYTF
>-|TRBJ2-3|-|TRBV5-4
CASSLGGASPTADTQYF
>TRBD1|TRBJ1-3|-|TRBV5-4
CASSWTGDGNTIYF
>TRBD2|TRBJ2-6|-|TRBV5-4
CASSLSGGAGANVLTF
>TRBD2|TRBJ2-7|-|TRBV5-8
CASSPRTAGGFREQYF
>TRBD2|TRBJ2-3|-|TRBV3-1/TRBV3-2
CASSYAGGRNTDTQYF
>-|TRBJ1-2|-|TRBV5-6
CASSPRGSGGYTF
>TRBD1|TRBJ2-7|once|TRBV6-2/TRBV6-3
CASSSGQGEQYF
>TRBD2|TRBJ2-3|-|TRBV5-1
CASSLAPTSGGADTQYF
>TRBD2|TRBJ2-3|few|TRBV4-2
CASSPTSGARDTQYF
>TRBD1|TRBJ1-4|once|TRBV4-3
CASSQAGTESGKLFF
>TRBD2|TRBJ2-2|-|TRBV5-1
CATREGTTNTGELFF
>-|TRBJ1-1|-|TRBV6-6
CASSLPPGQEAFF
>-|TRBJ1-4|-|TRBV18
CASSRATNEKLFF
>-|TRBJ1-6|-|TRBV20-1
CSASSVVGAPNSPLHF
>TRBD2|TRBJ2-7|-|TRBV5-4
CASSPGGGLSYEQYF
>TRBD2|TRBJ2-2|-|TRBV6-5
CASSYSRGGGPGELFF
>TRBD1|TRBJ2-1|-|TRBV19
CASSRDRVFEQFF
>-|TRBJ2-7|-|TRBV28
CAANDHPYEQYF
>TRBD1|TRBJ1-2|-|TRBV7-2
CASSWGQGEGDGYTF
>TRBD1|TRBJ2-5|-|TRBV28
CASSPRTGGGLETQYF